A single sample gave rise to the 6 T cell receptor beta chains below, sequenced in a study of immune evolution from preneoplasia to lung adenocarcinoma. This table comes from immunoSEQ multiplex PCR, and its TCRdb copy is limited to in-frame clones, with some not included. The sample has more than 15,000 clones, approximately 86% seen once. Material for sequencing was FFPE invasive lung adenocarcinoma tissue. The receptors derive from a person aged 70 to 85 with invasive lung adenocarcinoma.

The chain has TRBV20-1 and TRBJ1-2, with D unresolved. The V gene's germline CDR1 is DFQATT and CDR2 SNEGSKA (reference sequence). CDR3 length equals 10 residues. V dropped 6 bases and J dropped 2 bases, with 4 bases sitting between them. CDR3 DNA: TGCAGTGCGGAGAACTATGGCTACACCTTC. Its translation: CSAENYGYTF.

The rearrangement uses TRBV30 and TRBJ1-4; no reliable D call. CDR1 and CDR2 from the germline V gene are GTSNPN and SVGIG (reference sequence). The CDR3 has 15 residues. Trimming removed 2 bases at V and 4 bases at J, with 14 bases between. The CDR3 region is CAWSPTGRHNEKLFF. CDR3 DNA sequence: TGTGCCTGGAGTCCAACCGGGCGGCATAATGAAAAACTGTTTTTT.

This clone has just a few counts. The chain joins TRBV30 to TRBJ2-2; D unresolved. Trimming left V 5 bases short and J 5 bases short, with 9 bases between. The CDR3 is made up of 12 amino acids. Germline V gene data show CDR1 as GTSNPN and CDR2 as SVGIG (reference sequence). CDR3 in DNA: TGTGCCTGGGACCCGCGGACCGGGGAGCTGTTTTTT. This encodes CAWDPRTGELFF.

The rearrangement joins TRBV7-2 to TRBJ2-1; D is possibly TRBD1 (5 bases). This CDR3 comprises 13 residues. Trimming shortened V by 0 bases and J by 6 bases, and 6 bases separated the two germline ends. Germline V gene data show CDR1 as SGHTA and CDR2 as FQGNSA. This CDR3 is CASSLAGLNEQFF. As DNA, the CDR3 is TGTGCCAGCAGCTTAGCGGGGCTCAATGAGCAGTTCTTC.

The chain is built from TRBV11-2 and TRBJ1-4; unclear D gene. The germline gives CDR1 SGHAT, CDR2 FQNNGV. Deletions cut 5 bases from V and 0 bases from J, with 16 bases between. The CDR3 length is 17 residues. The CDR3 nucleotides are TGTGCCAGCAGCCCTATTTCGGGTTATGCAACTAATGAAAAACTGTTTTTT. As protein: CASSPISGYATNEKLFF.

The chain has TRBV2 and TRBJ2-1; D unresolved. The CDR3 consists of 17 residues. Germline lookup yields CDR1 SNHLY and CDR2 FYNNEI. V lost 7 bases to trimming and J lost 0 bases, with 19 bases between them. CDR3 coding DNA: TGTGCCAGCAAAATGAAGTGGGATATCAGCTCCTACAATGAGCAGTTCTTC. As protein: CASKMKWDISSYNEQFF.